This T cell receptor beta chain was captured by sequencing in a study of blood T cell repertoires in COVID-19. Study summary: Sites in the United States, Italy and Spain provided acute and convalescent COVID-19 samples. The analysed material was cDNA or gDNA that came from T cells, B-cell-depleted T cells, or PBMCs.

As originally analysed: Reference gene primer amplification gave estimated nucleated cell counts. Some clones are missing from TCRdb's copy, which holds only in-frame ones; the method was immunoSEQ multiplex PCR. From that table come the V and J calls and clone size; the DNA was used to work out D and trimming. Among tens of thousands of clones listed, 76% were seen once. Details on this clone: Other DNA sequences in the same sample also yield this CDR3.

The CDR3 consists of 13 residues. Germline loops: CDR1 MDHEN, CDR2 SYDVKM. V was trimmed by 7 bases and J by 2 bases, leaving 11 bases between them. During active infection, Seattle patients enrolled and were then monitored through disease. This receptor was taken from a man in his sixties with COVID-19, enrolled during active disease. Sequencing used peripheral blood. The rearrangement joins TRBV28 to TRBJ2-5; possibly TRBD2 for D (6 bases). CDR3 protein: CASTPGGQETQYF. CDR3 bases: TGTGCCAGCACCCCCGGGGGACAAGAGACCCAGTACTTC.